A selection of T cell receptor beta chains follows, all from one sample in a study of blood T cell repertoires in COVID-19. Libraries were prepared by immunoSEQ multiplex PCR; TCRdb keeps only in-frame clonotypes and omits some of them. The profile shows about 200,000 clones, roughly 73% of them singletons. Sequencing was carried out using peripheral blood. Receptors originate from an elderly woman with active or convalescent COVID-19. Both conserved end residues are part of each CDR3. D genes are given only for firm matches.

v_call	d_call	cdr3_aa
TRBV5-4	TRBD1	CASTYIEDRGQTF
TRBV4-3	NA	CASSQEDRTVPYGYTF
TRBV2	TRBD1	CASSEVTGVETQYF
TRBV9	TRBD2	CASSVQASGGSQETQYF
TRBV5-1	TRBD1	CASSLGQIGTEAFF
TRBV10-3	TRBD1	CAIRAGTGNEKLFF
TRBV5-1	NA	CASSLAVMGGNEQFF
TRBV4-1	NA	CASSQTQGQNIQYF
TRBV6-5	NA	CASSYSLGVNSPLHF
TRBV9	TRBD2	CASSPLSSGTDTQYF
TRBV5-1	TRBD1	CASQTGPGNTIYF
TRBV6-2/TRBV6-3	TRBD1	CASSSPRQGSGTEAFF
TRBV19	NA	CASSILTGNTEAFF
TRBV30	NA	CAWSRGQELAKNIQYF
TRBV4-1	TRBD1	CASSQPGQGGEKLFF
TRBV4-1	NA	CASSQAGFGNTIYF
TRBV4-2	TRBD2	CASSQDWTSGGNSYEQYF
TRBV11-2	NA	CASSLVPGAYGYTF
TRBV29-1	NA	CSVEWPGEKLFF
TRBV5-1	NA	CASSVGPQGNTEAFF
TRBV10-3	TRBD2	CAISEGSGGVPYEQYF
TRBV27	NA	CASSLSGTGANVLTF
TRBV19	NA	CASTDTGPLNYGYTF
TRBV7-9	NA	CASSLRSGFRDEQYF
TRBV9	NA	CASSVEAGAPVLTF
TRBV10-3	TRBD2	CAIRTSGVIGSYNEQFF
TRBV9	TRBD2	CASTPTSGASTDTQYF
TRBV2	TRBD1	CASGKGALGTEAFF
TRBV12-3/TRBV12-4	NA	CASAKGAYNEQFF
TRBV28	NA	CASSSWSAGTGELFF
TRBV28	TRBD2	CASSWAGGTTDTQYF
TRBV7-2	NA	CASSLSPGALYNEQFF
TRBV28	NA	CASSLTDYNYGYTF
TRBV25-1	NA	CASALGGTNEKLFF
TRBV2	NA	CASSGGLTDTQYF
TRBV5-6	NA	CASSWGGPRGNYGYTF
TRBV12-5	NA	CASTRTLTYEQYF
TRBV5-1	NA	CASSRGGGTIQETQYF
TRBV14	TRBD1	CASSQSPQGASGYTF
TRBV20-1	TRBD1	CSASITGGAYNSPLHF
TRBV7-2	TRBD1	CASSRRTTGGPYEQYF
TRBV9	NA	CASSRTGTEAFF
TRBV18	TRBD1	CASSSNFPGTGSSETQYF
TRBV27	TRBD1	CASSAVTGDLGYTF
TRBV4-3	TRBD1	CASSPIRQGTETQYF
TRBV7-2	NA	CASSLIQASSGNTIYF
TRBV5-1	NA	CASSFQGSGELFF